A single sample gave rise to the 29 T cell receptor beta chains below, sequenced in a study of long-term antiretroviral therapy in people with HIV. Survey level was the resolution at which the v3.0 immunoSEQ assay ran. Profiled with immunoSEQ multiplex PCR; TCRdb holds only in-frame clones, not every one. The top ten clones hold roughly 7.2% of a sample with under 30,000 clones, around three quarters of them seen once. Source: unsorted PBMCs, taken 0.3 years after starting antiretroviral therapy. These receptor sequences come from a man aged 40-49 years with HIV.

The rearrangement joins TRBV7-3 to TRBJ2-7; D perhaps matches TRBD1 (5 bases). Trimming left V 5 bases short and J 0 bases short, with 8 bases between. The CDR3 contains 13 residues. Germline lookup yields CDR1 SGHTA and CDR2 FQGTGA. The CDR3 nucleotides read TGTGCCAGCAGCCCGACAGCCTCCTACGAGCAGTACTTC. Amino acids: CASSPTASYEQYF.

The CDR3 DNA reads as TGTGCCAGCAGGACGGACGGGAACTATGGCTACACCTTC. This encodes CASRTDGNYGYTF. The rearrangement joins TRBV6-5 to TRBJ1-2; D is undetermined. The CDR3 extends over 13 amino acids. The V end was cut by 6 bases, the J end by 2 bases, with 10 bases between. Germline V gene sequence: CDR1 MNHEY, CDR2 SVGAGI.

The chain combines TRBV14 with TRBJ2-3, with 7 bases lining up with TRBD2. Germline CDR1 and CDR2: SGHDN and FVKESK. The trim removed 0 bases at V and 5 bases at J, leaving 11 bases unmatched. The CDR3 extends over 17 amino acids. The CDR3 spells CASSQDWGAGRGDTQYF. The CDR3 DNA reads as TGTGCCAGCAGCCAAGACTGGGGAGCGGGAAGGGGAGATACGCAGTATTTT.

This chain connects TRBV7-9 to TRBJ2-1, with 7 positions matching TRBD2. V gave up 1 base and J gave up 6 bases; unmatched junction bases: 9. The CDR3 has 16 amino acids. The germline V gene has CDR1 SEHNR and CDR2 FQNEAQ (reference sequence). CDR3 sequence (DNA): TGTGCCAGCAGCTTAGGTGGGGGGAGGGCCCTCAATGAGCAGTTCTTC. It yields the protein CASSLGGGRALNEQFF.

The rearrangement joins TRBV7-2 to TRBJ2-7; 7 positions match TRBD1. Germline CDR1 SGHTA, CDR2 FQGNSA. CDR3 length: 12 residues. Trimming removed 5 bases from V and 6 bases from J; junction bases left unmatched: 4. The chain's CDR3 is CASSKTGLEQYF. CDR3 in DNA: TGTGCCAGCAGCAAGACAGGGCTCGAGCAGTACTTC.

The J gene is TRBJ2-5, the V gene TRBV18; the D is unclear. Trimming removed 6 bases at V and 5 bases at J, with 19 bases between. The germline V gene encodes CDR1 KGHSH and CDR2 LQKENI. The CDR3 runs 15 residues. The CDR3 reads CASSLSLHRSETQYF. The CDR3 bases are TGTGCCAGCTCCCTCTCGCTCCACCGATCGGAGACCCAGTACTTC.

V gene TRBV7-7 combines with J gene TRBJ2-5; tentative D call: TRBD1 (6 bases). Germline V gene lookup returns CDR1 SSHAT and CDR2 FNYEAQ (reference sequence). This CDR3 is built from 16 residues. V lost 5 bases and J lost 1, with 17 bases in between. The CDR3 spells CASSPVRGTTQETQYF. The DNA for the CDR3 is TGTGCCAGCAGCCCGGTGAGGGGGACGACCCAAGAGACCCAGTACTTC.

The CDR3 sequence is CASSPRRGGTGELFF. Here the CDR3 DNA reads TGTGCCAGCAGCCCTAGGCGAGGGGGGACCGGGGAGCTGTTTTTT. The chain employs TRBV4-2 and TRBJ2-2; D is possibly TRBD1 or TRBD2 (6 bases each). From germline, CDR1 is LGHNA and CDR2 YNFKEQ. Trimming pared 4 bases from V and 5 bases from J, leaving 14 bases between. The length of the CDR3 is 15 residues.

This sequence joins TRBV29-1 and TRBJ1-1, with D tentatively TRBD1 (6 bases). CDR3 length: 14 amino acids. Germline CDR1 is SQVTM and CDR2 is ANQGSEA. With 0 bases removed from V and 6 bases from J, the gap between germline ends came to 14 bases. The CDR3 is CSVEDLRRGPEAFF. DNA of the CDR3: TGCAGCGTTGAAGATCTCCGCAGGGGCCCTGAAGCTTTCTTT.

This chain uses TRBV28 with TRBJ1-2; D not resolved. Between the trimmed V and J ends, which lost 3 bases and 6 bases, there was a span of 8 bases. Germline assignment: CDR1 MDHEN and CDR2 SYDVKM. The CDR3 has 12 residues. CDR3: CASSFGVDGYTF. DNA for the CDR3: TGTGCCAGCAGTTTTGGGGTAGATGGCTACACCTTC.

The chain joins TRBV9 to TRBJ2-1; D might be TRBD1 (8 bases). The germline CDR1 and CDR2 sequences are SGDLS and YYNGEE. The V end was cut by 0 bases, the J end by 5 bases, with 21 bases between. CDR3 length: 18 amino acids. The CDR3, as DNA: TGTGCCAGCAGCGTAGATCCACAGGGGGACAGCGGGGACAATGAGCAGTTCTTC. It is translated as CASSVDPQGDSGDNEQFF. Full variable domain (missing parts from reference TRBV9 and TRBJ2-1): DSGVTQTPKHLITATGQRVTLRCSPRSGDLSVYWYQQSLDQGLQFLIQYYNGEERAKGNILERFSAQQFPDLHSELNLSSLELGDSALYFCASSVDPQGDSGDNEQFFGPGTRLTVL.

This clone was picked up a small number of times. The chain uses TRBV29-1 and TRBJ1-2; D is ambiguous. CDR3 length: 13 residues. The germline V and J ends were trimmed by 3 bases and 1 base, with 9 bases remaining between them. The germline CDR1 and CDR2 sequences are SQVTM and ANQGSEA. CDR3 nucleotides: TGCAGCGTTGAGGGCGCCGATAACTATGGCTACACCTTC. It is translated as CSVEGADNYGYTF.

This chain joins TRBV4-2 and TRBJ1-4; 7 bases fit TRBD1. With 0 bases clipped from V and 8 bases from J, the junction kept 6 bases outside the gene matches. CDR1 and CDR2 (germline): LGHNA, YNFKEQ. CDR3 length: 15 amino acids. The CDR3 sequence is CASSQDRTGGEKLFF. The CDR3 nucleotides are TGTGCCAGCAGCCAAGATCGGACAGGAGGGGAAAAACTGTTTTTT.

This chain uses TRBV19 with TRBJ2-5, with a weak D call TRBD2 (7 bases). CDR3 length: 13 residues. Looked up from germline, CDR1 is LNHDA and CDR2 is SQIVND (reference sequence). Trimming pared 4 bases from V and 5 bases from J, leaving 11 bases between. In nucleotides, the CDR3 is TGTGCCAGTAGTAGGGGGCGGGGGGAGACCCAGTACTTC. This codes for CASSRGRGETQYF. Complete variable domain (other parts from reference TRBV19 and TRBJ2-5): DGGITQSPKYLFRKEGQNVTLSCEQNLNHDAMYWYRQDPGQGLRLIYYSQIVNDFQKGDIAEGYSVSREKKESFPLTVTSAQKNPTAFYLCASSRGRGETQYFGPGTRLLVL.

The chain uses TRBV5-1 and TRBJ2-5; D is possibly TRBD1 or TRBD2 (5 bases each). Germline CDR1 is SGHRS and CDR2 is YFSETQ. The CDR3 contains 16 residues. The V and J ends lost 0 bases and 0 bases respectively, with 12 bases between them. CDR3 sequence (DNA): TGCGCCAGCAGCTTGGGGGGGTCCCTCCACCAAGAGACCCAGTACTTC. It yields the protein CASSLGGSLHQETQYF. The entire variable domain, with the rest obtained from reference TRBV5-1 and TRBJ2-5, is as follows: KAGVTQTPRYLIKTRGQQVTLSCSPISGHRSVSWYQQTPGQGLQFLFEYFSETQRNKGNFPGRFSGRQFSNSRSEMNVSTLELGDSALYLCASSLGGSLHQETQYFGPGTRLLVL.

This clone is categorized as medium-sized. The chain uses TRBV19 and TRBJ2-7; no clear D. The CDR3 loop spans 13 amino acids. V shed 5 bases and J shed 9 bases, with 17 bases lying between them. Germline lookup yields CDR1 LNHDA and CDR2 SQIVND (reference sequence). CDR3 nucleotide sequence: TGTGCCAGTAGTTTTTCGAGCCACAATGGGCAGTACTTC. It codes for CASSFSSHNGQYF.

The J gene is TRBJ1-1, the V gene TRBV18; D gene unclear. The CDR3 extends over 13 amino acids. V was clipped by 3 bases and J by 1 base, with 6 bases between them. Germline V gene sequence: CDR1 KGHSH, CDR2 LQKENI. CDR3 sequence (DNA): TGTGCCAGCTCACCCGACCCGAACACTGAAGCTTTCTTT. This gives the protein CASSPDPNTEAFF.

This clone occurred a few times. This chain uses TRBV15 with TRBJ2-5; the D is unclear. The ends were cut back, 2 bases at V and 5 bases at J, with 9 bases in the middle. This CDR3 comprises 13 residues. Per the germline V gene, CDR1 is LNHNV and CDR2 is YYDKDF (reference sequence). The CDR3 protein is CATSRYERETQYF. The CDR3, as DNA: TGTGCCACCAGCAGATATGAAAGGGAGACCCAGTACTTC.

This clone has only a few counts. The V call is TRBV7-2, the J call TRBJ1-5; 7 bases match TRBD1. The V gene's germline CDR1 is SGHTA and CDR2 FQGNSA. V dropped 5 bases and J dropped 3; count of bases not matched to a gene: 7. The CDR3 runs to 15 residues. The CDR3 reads CASSTGGTDNQPQHF. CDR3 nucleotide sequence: TGTGCCAGCAGCACCGGTGGGACAGACAATCAGCCCCAGCATTTT.

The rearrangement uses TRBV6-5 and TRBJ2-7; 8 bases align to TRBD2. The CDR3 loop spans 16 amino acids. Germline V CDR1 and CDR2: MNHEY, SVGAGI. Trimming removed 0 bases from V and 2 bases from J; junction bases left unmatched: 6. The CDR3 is CASSYSGGSGAYEQYF. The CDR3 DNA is TGTGCCAGCAGTTACTCGGGGGGTAGCGGGGCCTACGAGCAGTACTTC.

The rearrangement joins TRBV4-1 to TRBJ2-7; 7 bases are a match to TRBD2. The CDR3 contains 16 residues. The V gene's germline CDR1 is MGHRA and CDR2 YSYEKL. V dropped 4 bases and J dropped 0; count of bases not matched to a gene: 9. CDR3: CASSPSVASGSYEQYF. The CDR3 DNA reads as TGCGCCAGCAGCCCCTCGGTGGCTAGCGGCTCCTACGAGCAGTACTTC.

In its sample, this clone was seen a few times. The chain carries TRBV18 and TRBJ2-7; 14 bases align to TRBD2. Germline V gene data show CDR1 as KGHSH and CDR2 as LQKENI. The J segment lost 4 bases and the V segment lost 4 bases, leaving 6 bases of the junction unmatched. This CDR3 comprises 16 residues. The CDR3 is CASSLSGLAGDYEQYF. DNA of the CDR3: TGTGCCAGCTCACTCTCGGGACTAGCGGGAGATTACGAGCAGTACTTC.

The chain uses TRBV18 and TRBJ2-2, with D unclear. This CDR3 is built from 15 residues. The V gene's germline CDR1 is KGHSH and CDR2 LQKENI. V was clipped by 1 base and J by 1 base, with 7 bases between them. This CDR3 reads CASSPQKGNTGELFF. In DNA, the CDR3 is TGTGCCAGCTCACCACAAAAGGGGAACACCGGGGAGCTGTTTTTT. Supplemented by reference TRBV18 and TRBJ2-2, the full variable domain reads NAGVMQNPRHLVRRRGQEARLRCSPMKGHSHVYWYRQLPEEGLKFMVYLQKENIIDESGMPKERFSAEFPKEGPSILRIQQVVRGDSAAYFCASSPQKGNTGELFFGEGSRLTVL.

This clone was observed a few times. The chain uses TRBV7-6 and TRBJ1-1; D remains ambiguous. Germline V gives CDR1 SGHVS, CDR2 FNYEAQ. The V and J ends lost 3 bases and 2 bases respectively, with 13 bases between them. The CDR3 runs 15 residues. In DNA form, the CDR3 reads TGTGCCAGCAGCTTTCTCAGCCCTCCTAACACTGAAGCTTTCTTT. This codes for CASSFLSPPNTEAFF.

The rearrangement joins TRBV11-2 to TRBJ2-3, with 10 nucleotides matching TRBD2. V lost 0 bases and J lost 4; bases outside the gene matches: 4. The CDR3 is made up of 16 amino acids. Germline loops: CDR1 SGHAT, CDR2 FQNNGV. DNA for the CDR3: TGTGCCAGCAGCTTAGAAGCGGGGGGGTGGGCAGATACGCAGTATTTT. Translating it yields CASSLEAGGWADTQYF.

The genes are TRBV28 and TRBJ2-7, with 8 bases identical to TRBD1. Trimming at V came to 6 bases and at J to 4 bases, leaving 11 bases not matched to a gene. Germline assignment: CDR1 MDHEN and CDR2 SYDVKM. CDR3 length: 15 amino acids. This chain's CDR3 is CASRFWTGSSYEQYF. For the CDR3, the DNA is TGTGCCAGCAGGTTTTGGACAGGGTCTTCGTACGAGCAGTACTTC.

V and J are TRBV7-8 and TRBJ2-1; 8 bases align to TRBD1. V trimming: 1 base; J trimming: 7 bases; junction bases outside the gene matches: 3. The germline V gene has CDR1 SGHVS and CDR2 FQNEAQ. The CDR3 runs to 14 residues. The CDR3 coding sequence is TGTGCCAGCAGCTTAGGGAGACAGGGGAATGAGCAGTTCTTC. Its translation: CASSLGRQGNEQFF.

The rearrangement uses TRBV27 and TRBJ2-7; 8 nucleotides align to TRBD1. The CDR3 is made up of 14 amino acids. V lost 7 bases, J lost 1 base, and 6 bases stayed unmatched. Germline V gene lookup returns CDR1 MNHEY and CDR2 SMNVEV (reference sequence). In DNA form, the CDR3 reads TGTGCCAGCACCCCGGACAGGGCGTCCTACGAGCAGTACTTC. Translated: CASTPDRASYEQYF.

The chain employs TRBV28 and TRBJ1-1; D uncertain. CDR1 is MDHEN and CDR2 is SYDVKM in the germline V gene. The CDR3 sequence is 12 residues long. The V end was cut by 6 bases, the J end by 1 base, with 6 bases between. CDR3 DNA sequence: TGTGCCAGCAGGGTCGAGAACACTGAAGCTTTCTTT. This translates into CASRVENTEAFF.